This T cell receptor beta chain stems from a study of blood T cells in healthy people across ages (dated by TCRdb to between 2014 and 2017). A note on the overall study: Template switching captured roughly one uniquely barcoded TCR beta cDNA molecule per two T cells in model experiments. Age-related changes in TCR beta repertoire diversity were measured in the study by deep sequencing normalized with unique cDNA molecular identifiers. Four age groups were formed from the donors: young (average approximately 16 years), middle-aged (approximately 39), aged (about 62) and long-lived (approximately 80). To avoid experimental bias, donors of different ages were distributed randomly across sequencing lanes. The study analyzed two additional independent replicas of 1 million unique cDNA reads from the same blood draw for two donors, one aged 18 to 29 and one aged 80 or older.

Donors were 39 systemically healthy Caucasian individuals from Russia aged roughly 6 to 90 years. About 9.1 milliliters of peripheral blood were collected from each donor into EDTA-treated Vacutainer tubes. Ficoll-Paque density-gradient centrifugation was used to isolate PBMCs, with at least 6 million obtained per sample. Trizol reagent was used to extract total RNA from the PBMCs, yielding at least 5 micrograms per sample. For every donor, an aliquot of PBMCs went through flow cytometry to measure the percentages of naive CD45RAhigh/CD27high T cells. Here is what the overall study found, with its caveats: The percentage of naive T cells measured by flow cytometry correlated strongly with observed TCR beta diversity. Total diversity estimates from one million sequenced T cells were considered lower bounds and underestimates. Since profiling was done on bulk unsorted PBMCs, naive and antigen-experienced compartments could not be conclusively compared. Because donor CMV infection status was unknown, age-related changes in expanded clonotypes were potentially confounded. Compared with the aged group, the long-lived group had more naive CD4+ T cells, fewer expanded clones and increased TCR diversity, a pattern suggesting age selection. Observed TCR beta diversity per million T cells fell roughly linearly with age, and a significant reduction was already apparent by age approximately 40.

This clonotype was counted a few times. It has no known antigen specificity. Base qualities are missing; no much larger clone stands one base away. The method was 5' RACE. The listed sequencing device is Illumina HiSeq 2500. A second PCR of roughly 7 to 11 cycles was run with a J-beta primer mix and a sample-barcoded 5' primer. A template-switch 5' adaptor carrying 12 random nucleotides introduced a unique molecular identifier onto each TCR beta cDNA molecule. At least 2.5 million CDR3-containing paired-end reads were obtained from each sample. First-strand cDNA synthesis was performed from all RNA using the Mint cDNA synthesis kit, with priming by a TRBC-specific oligonucleotide. All cDNA was treated with uracil-DNA glycosylase and then went through a first 18-cycle PCR with the universal primers M1SS and BC2_uni_R. In the authors' own workflow: For normalization, 1 million high-quality reads were randomly selected from each sample, with every read carrying a distinct molecular identifier. Reads with shared molecular identifiers were discarded instead of being binned into consensus sequences. MiTCR, set to a Q25 quality threshold and the strictest error-elimination algorithm, was used for CDR3 identification, clonotype clustering and error correction. A nonparametric unseen species model with Euler transformation was used to estimate a lower bound on total TCR beta diversity. The public reads were quality trimmed at Q25 with fastp and then assembled into clones with MiXCR by TCRdb, keeping productive beta chains. Each record represents a unique CDR3 protein, reported with the most common genes and DNA among its rows. The V and J calls were not made by the authors but by TCRdb's processing. This sample lists 550,000 to 600,000 distinct CDR3 sequences; 27% were detected once. Approximately 17% of the sample is held by the ten biggest clonotypes.

Sequences were obtained from blood. The clonotype originates from a woman aged 70-85 years in good health.

Here the CDR3 is given as CSVDWGDGYTF. At the DNA level, the sequence is TGCAGCGTTGACTGGGGGGACGGCTACACCTTC. The rearrangement combines TRBV29-1 with TRBJ1-2, with TRBD1 perhaps the D gene, on 5 matching bases. The germline V gene yields SQVTM for CDR1 and ANQGSEA for CDR2. Reading from cysteine to phenylalanine, the CDR3 counts 11 amino acids. This entry keeps only the CDR3 DNA: 33 bases, framed from base 1. V and J are truncated by 3 bases and 8 bases respectively, leaving an intervening sequence of 10 bases.